This record concerns one TCR beta chain sequence. This specimen includes other DNA sequences encoding the same CDR3. Data came from immunoSEQ multiplex PCR; TCRdb stores just in-frame clones and leaves some out. Here the sample spans roughly 150,000 clones, around 87% being singletons. The data stem from a study of blood T cell repertoires in COVID-19. The material sequenced was peripheral blood. The clonotype was recovered from a woman aged 80 or over with COVID-19, enrolled during active disease.

This chain's CDR3 is CASSSLAGGQYNEQFF. The CDR3 nucleotides read TGTGCCAGCAGTTCCCTAGCGGGAGGACAATACAATGAGCAGTTCTTC. The chain carries TRBV7-2 and TRBJ2-1; 11 nucleotides line up with TRBD2. The V gene's germline CDR1 is SGHTA and CDR2 FQGNSA. CDR3 length equals 16 residues. V gave up 6 bases and J gave up 4 bases; unmatched junction bases: 8.